The clone carrying this T cell receptor beta chain was recorded many times. Its target is unknown. The entry originates in a study of regulatory T cells in long-lasting Graves disease. Across the whole study: Antithyroid drugs had been given to newly diagnosed Graves' patients for under 3 months. The study, taken as a whole, reports: Persistent Graves' patients had lower TCR diversity than newly diagnosed ones.

iRepertoire HTBI primers and Arm-PCR of CDR3 regions built TCR beta libraries. TCRdb itself ran the multiplex PCR reads through MiXCR, one entry per CDR3 protein. This sample has about 460,000 distinct CDR3 sequences, with around 15% found just once. V lost 5 bases and J lost 3; bases outside the gene matches: 13. The CDR3 has 17 residues. CDR1 and CDR2 (germline): MDHEN, SYDVKM. Regarding time point: newly diagnosed GD, antithyroid drugs for less than 3 months. PBMC RNA served as the TCR library source. This sample also belongs to another study, concerning T cells in Graves' hyperthyroidism and ophthalmopathy.

The clonotype originates from a woman aged 45-65 years with Graves disease. The J gene is TRBJ2-3, the V gene TRBV28; TRBD1 agrees at 8 bases. Sample: peripheral blood mononuclear cells (PBMCs), taken at new diagnosis, from a patient treated with antithyroid drugs. CDR3 coding DNA: TGTGCCAGCAGTAACAGGGACAGGCAAACGTGGACAGATACGCAGTATTTT. This gives the protein CASSNRDRQTWTDTQYF.